This entry is about one TCR beta chain. This CDR3 has 13 residues. With 8 bases removed from V and 5 bases from J, the gap between germline ends came to 15 bases. Generated by immunoSEQ multiplex PCR, the TCRdb table keeps only in-frame clones and is missing some. The sample yields a few hundred thousand clones, about 88% seen once. The entry originates in a study of blood T cell repertoires in COVID-19. The TCR was taken from a man between 60 and 70 years old who had recovered from COVID-19. The specimen sequenced was peripheral blood. The chain is built from TRBV12-3 or TRBV12-4 and TRBJ1-2; weak D call: TRBD1 (5 bases). The CDR3 loop is CASGKTVAYGYTF. The CDR3 nucleotides are TGTGCCAGCGGGAAGACAGTTGCTTATGGCTACACCTTC.